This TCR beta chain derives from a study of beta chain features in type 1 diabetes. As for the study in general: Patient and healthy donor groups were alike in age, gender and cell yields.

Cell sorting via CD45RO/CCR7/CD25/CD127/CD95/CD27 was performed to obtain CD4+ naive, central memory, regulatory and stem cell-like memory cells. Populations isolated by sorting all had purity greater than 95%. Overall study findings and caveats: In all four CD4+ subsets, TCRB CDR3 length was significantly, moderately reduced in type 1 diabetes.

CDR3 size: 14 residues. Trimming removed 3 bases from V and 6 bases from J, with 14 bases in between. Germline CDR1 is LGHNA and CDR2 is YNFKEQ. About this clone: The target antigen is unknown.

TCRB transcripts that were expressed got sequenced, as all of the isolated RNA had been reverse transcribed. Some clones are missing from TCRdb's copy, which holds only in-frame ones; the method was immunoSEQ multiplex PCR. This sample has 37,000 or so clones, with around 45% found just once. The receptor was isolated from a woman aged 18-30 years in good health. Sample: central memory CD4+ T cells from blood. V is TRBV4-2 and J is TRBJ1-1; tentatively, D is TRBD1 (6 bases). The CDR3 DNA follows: TGTGCCAGCAGCCACAGGACAGTGGGTGCTGAAGCTTTCTTT. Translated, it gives CASSHRTVGAEAFF.